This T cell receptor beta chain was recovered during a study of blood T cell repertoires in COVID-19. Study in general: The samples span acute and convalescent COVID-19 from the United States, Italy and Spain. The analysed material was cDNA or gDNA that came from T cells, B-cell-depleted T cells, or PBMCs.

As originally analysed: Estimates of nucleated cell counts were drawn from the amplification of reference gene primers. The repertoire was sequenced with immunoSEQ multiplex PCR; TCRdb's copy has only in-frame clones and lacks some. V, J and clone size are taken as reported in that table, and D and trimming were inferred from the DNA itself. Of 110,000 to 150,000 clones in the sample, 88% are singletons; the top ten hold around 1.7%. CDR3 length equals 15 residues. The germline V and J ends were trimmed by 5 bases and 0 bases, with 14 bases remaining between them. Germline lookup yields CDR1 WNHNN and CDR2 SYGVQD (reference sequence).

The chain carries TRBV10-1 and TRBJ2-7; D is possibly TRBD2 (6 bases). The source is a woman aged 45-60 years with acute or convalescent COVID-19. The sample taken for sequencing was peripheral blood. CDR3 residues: CASSRKPGLSYEQYF. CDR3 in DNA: TGCGCCAGCAGTCGAAAGCCGGGACTCTCCTACGAGCAGTACTTC.